The 30 T cell receptor beta chains below come from one sample, sequenced in a study of blood T cell repertoires in COVID-19 (TCRdb year 2020). The library came from the immunoSEQ multiplex PCR assay. TCRdb obtained this table from immuneACCESS and retained in-frame rearrangements with V and J assigned. These tables miss some clones; where compared with another copy, unresolved V genes account for less than half of the shortfall, and the remainder is unexplained. This sample comprises 80,000 to 100,000 clones, less than 95% of them detected only once. The ten most abundant clones make up 1.7% of the sample. Sequenced input: peripheral blood. These TCRs come from a man between 60 and 75 years old with acute or convalescent COVID-19.

A note on this clone: Other DNA sequences in this specimen translate into the identical CDR3. The chain has TRBV6-6 and TRBJ1-1, with TRBD1 matching 9 bases. V lost 5 bases and J lost 2; bases outside the gene matches: 3. The germline CDR1 and CDR2 sequences are MNHNY and SVGAGI (reference sequence). The length of the CDR3 is 14 residues. This CDR3 reads CASSLTGGNTEAFF. The CDR3 coding sequence is TGTGCCAGCAGTCTGACAGGGGGAAACACTGAAGCTTTCTTT.

V gene TRBV5-6 combines with J gene TRBJ1-2, with D hard to call. Germline assignment: CDR1 SGHDT and CDR2 YYEEEE. V dropped 4 bases and J dropped 4 bases, with 17 bases sitting between them. The CDR3 contains 15 residues. The CDR3 loop reads CASSHPAGSGYGYTF. The CDR3 nucleotides are TGTGCCAGCAGCCACCCGGCGGGGTCGGGCTATGGCTACACCTTC.

This clone was seen a handful of times. The V and J genes are TRBV28 and TRBJ1-2; no definite D call. Between the trimmed V and J ends, which lost 6 bases and 4 bases, there was a span of 15 bases. The germline CDR1 and CDR2 sequences are MDHEN and SYDVKM. The CDR3 consists of 14 residues. CDR3 DNA: TGTGCCAGCAGGCAAGAGGAGGGAACCTATGGCTACACCTTC. This gives the protein CASRQEEGTYGYTF.

The chain employs TRBV18 and TRBJ1-2; the D gene is possibly TRBD1 (5 bases). The CDR3 runs 14 residues. Trimming stripped 0 bases from V and 4 bases from J, with 9 bases between. Per the germline V gene, CDR1 is KGHSH and CDR2 is LQKENI. CDR3 in amino acids: CASSPPAQGYGYTF. The DNA of the CDR3 is TGTGCCAGCTCACCACCTGCGCAGGGCTATGGCTACACCTTC.

The chain couples TRBV6-2 or TRBV6-3 to TRBJ1-1; 7 bases match TRBD1. Germline-derived CDR1 and CDR2 are MNHEY and SVGEGT. This CDR3 region has 15 residues. Trimming removed 4 bases from V and 8 bases from J; junction bases left unmatched: 13. The CDR3, as DNA: TGTGCCAGCAGTTTGCACCGACAGGGCGCGTTGGAAGCTTTCTTT. Translated, it gives CASSLHRQGALEAFF.

The count of this clone is one. The gene calls are TRBV19 and TRBJ1-2; 8 nucleotides align to TRBD1. There are 16 residues in the CDR3. Looked up from germline, CDR1 is LNHDA and CDR2 is SQIVND (reference sequence). V gave up 2 bases and J gave up 6 bases; unmatched junction bases: 11. The CDR3 is CASSILRTGIFNGYTF. The CDR3 nucleotides are TGTGCCAGTAGTATATTAAGGACAGGGATTTTCAATGGCTACACCTTC.

This clone was recorded only once. The J gene is TRBJ2-2, the V gene TRBV19, with a weak D call TRBD1 (6 bases). Trimming removed 8 bases at V and 6 bases at J, with 22 bases between. There are 16 residues in the CDR3. CDR1 LNHDA and CDR2 SQIVND come from the germline V gene (reference sequence). The DNA of the CDR3 is TGTGCCAGTCGTAAAGCGACAGGCTCAGATGCCGGGGAGCTGTTTTTT. Its translation: CASRKATGSDAGELFF.

This chain joins TRBV18 and TRBJ1-5; the D gene is possibly TRBD1 (6 bases). Germline V gene sequence: CDR1 KGHSH, CDR2 LQKENI. With 4 bases removed from V and 3 bases from J, the gap between germline ends came to 16 bases. The CDR3 covers 16 residues. In DNA form, the CDR3 reads TGTGCCAGCTCACGATACAGGGAAGAATACAATCAGCCCCAGCATTTT. Protein: CASSRYREEYNQPQHF.

As regards this clone: Sequence at one end of the junction differs from germline and may be a read error. The chain couples TRBV30 to TRBJ2-6; D is unresolved. The CDR3 has 14 residues. Germline CDR1 is GTSNPN and CDR2 is SVGIG (reference sequence). CDR3 protein: CAWSVHSGASVLTF. The CDR3 DNA sequence: TGTGCCTGGAGTGTACATTCAGGCGCCAGCGTCCTGACTTTC.

V gene TRBV5-8 combines with J gene TRBJ1-5; D is perhaps TRBD1 (6 bases). With 1 base removed from V and 2 bases from J, the gap between germline ends came to 16 bases. The CDR3 runs to 17 residues. Germline CDR1 is SGHTS and CDR2 is YDEGEE. The CDR3: CASSLWGRGGGNQPQHF. DNA of the CDR3: TGTGCCAGCAGCTTGTGGGGGAGAGGGGGAGGCAATCAGCCCCAGCATTTT.

This clone was recorded once. The V call is TRBV5-1, the J call TRBJ1-4, with unresolved D. Per germline, CDR1 SGHRS and CDR2 YFSETQ. CDR3 length: 15 residues. Trimming shortened V by 0 bases and J by 8 bases, and 14 bases separated the two germline ends. For the CDR3, the DNA is TGCGCCAGCAGCTTGGTAGCCGGGTTCCGGGAAAAACTGTTTTTT. The encoded protein is CASSLVAGFREKLFF.

The chain carries TRBV6-5 and TRBJ1-1; weak D call: TRBD1 (6 bases). Germline lookup yields CDR1 MNHEY and CDR2 SVGAGI. V shed 1 base and J shed 4 bases, with 13 bases lying between them. The CDR3 has 15 amino acids. The CDR3 region has the DNA TGTGCCAGCAGTTACTACGTTGGGGGCAGCACTGAAGCTTTCTTT. It translates to CASSYYVGGSTEAFF.

V gene TRBV6-5 combines with J gene TRBJ1-2; the match to TRBD1 covers 8 bases. Germline CDR1 reads MNHEY; CDR2 reads SVGAGI. The junction had 7 bases not matched to a gene; V was cut back by 4 bases and J by 6 bases. This CDR3 region has 14 residues. In DNA form, the CDR3 reads TGTGCCAGCAGTTTGGGGGACAGGTCCAATGGCTACACCTTC. Its protein product is CASSLGDRSNGYTF.

The chain carries TRBV5-4 and TRBJ2-1; weak D call: TRBD2 (5 bases). The germline CDR1 and CDR2 sequences are SGHNT and YYREEE (reference sequence). Trimming pared 2 bases from V and 4 bases from J, leaving 7 bases between. The CDR3 is made up of 13 amino acids. The CDR3 nucleotides are TGTGCCAGCAGCTTTACTAGTTACAATGAGCAGTTCTTC. This translates into CASSFTSYNEQFF.

V is TRBV5-1 and J is TRBJ2-5; D remains unclear. Germline CDR1 reads SGHRS; CDR2 reads YFSETQ. The CDR3 length is 13 residues. The V end was cut by 7 bases, the J end by 2 bases, with 12 bases between. As DNA, the CDR3 is TGCGCCAGCTCCCAGGCAGTGCAAGAGACCCAGTACTTC. It translates to CASSQAVQETQYF. Together with reference TRBV5-1 and TRBJ2-5, the CDR3 gives the full variable domain: KAGVTQTPRYLIKTRGQQVTLSCSPISGHRSVSWYQQTPGQGLQFLFEYFSETQRNKGNFPGRFSGRQFSNSRSEMNVSTLELGDSALYLCASSQAVQETQYFGPGTRLLVL.

This chain uses TRBV5-1 with TRBJ2-7, with D hard to call. The V end lost 3 bases, the J end lost 4 bases, and 11 bases lay between the germline ends. Germline lookup yields CDR1 SGHRS and CDR2 YFSETQ. The CDR3 has 13 residues. CDR3 sequence (DNA): TGCGCCAGCAGCTCCTTCGGGTCTTACGAGCAGTACGTC. Translation gives CASSSFGSYEQYV.

This clone was counted a single time. The V gene is TRBV29-1, the J gene TRBJ2-1; possibly TRBD2 for D (7 bases). Germline V gene sequence: CDR1 SQVTM, CDR2 ANQGSEA. The CDR3 has 16 residues. Between the trimmed V and J ends, which lost 0 bases and 0 bases, there was a span of 12 bases. The CDR3 spells CSVEEGRGHSYNEQFF. The CDR3 DNA sequence: TGCAGCGTTGAAGAAGGGCGGGGGCACTCCTACAATGAGCAGTTCTTC.

The CDR3 region is CASGKTGAGNTIYF. CDR3 sequence (DNA): TGTGCCAGCGGGAAGACAGGGGCTGGAAACACCATATATTTT. V usage is TRBV7-9 and J usage is TRBJ1-3, with 8 bases matching TRBD1. The V gene's germline CDR1 is SEHNR and CDR2 FQNEAQ (reference sequence). Trimming removed 8 bases from V and 2 bases from J; junction bases left unmatched: 5. This CDR3 has 14 amino acids.

V is TRBV6-1 and J is TRBJ1-1; no clear D gene. From germline, CDR1 is MNHNS and CDR2 SASEGT. The V end was cut by 1 base, the J end by 10 bases, with 13 bases between. This CDR3 has 13 residues. CDR3 DNA: TGTGCCAGCAGTGAAGTCGGAACAGTAAGAGCTTTCTTT. Protein: CASSEVGTVRAFF.

This clone has just a few counts. The V gene is TRBV27, the J gene TRBJ1-2, with TRBD1 matching over 8 bases. J was trimmed by 3 bases and V by 5 bases; bases with no gene match: 8. CDR1 is MNHEY, CDR2 SMNVEV, per germline (reference sequence). This CDR3 has 15 amino acids. CDR3: CASSLGGQGHYGYTF. In DNA, the CDR3 is TGTGCCAGCAGTCTTGGCGGACAGGGCCACTATGGCTACACCTTC.

The J gene is TRBJ1-1, the V gene TRBV30; a possible D gene is TRBD1 (6 bases). Germline lookup yields CDR1 GTSNPN and CDR2 SVGIG (reference sequence). V shed 4 bases and J shed 4 bases, with 13 bases lying between them. The CDR3 totals 13 residues. For the CDR3, the DNA is TGTGCCTGGAACCGGGACACGGGCACTGAAGCTTTCTTT. Translation gives CAWNRDTGTEAFF.

This chain connects TRBV5-5 to TRBJ1-2; 8 bases line up with TRBD1. Trimming at V came to 3 bases and at J to 4 bases, leaving 17 bases not matched to a gene. This CDR3 region has 18 residues. Germline CDR1 reads SGHKS; CDR2 reads YYEKEE (reference sequence). CDR3 in amino acids: CASSSKRDRSDGGYGYTF. DNA for the CDR3: TGTGCCAGCAGCTCTAAGCGGGACAGGAGTGACGGCGGCTATGGCTACACCTTC.

The rearrangement links TRBV18 to TRBJ1-4; 8 nucleotides line up with TRBD1. There are 14 residues in the CDR3. Losses at the gene ends were 2 bases for V and 7 bases for J; bases not matched to a gene: 3. Germline V lookup: CDR1 KGHSH, CDR2 LQKENI. CDR3 DNA: TGTGCCAGCTCACCAAGCACAGGGGGTGAAAAACTGTTTTTT. Its translation: CASSPSTGGEKLFF.

J is TRBJ1-1 and V is TRBV5-5; D gene ambiguous. The CDR3 length is 13 residues. Germline V CDR1 and CDR2: SGHKS, YYEKEE (reference sequence). V shed 4 bases and J shed 3 bases, with 10 bases lying between them. CDR3 DNA sequence: TGTGCCAGCAGCCCCCGAGTGTACACTGAAGCTTTCTTT. Protein product: CASSPRVYTEAFF.

The chain is built from TRBV12-5 and TRBJ1-3; no reliable D call. V was pared by 2 bases and J by 2 bases, with 13 bases between. Germline-derived CDR1 and CDR2 are LGHNT and FRNRAP. There are 16 residues in the CDR3. The CDR3 DNA reads TGTGCTAGTGGTTTGCAACTAGATAGGGCTGGAAACACCATATATTTT. Protein product: CASGLQLDRAGNTIYF.

The chain employs TRBV18 and TRBJ1-1; D possibly corresponds to TRBD1 (5 bases). Germline V gene sequence: CDR1 KGHSH, CDR2 LQKENI. V was pared by 3 bases and J by 0 bases, with 11 bases between. CDR3 length equals 15 residues. In nucleotides, the CDR3 is TGTGCCAGCTCACCCCCGGGAGGGGTGAACACTGAAGCTTTCTTT. It is translated as CASSPPGGVNTEAFF.

The rearrangement joins TRBV19 to TRBJ2-3, with D possibly TRBD2 on 6 matching bases. The CDR3 contains 15 residues. The germline V gene has CDR1 LNHDA and CDR2 SQIVND (reference sequence). The ends were cut back, 9 bases at V and 5 bases at J, with 21 bases in the middle. The CDR3 reads CASRKLAVLGDTQYF. CDR3 nucleotide sequence: TGTGCCAGCCGAAAACTAGCTGTGTTAGGAGATACGCAGTATTTT. The full variable domain, with the rest looked up from reference TRBV19 and TRBJ2-3, is DGGITQSPKYLFRKEGQNVTLSCEQNLNHDAMYWYRQDPGQGLRLIYYSQIVNDFQKGDIAEGYSVSREKKESFPLTVTSAQKNPTAFYLCASRKLAVLGDTQYFGPGTRLTVL.

The genes are TRBV7-2 and TRBJ1-1; no clear D gene. CDR3 length: 11 residues. Germline-derived CDR1 and CDR2 are SGHTA and FQGNSA. Trimming stripped 5 bases from V and 3 bases from J, with 4 bases between. CDR3 nucleotide sequence: TGTGCCAGCAGCCCTTACACTGAAGCTTTCTTT. Translating gives CASSPYTEAFF.

The chain has TRBV27 and TRBJ2-5; 7 nucleotides agree with TRBD1. CDR3 length: 15 amino acids. Germline CDR1 reads MNHEY; CDR2 reads SMNVEV (reference sequence). V shed 4 bases, J shed 2 bases, and the junction held 7 bases outside the gene matches. CDR3 DNA sequence: TGTGCCAGCAGTTCTCTGACAGGGCGGCAAGAGACCCAGTACTTC. This gives the protein CASSSLTGRQETQYF.

CDR3 bases: TGTGCCAGCCGCATAAACAGGGGTAACTACGAGCAGTACTTC. Encoded protein: CASRINRGNYEQYF. The rearrangement uses TRBV6-5 and TRBJ2-7; 7 bases agree with TRBD1. With V trimmed by 8 bases and J by 3 bases, 10 bases remained unmatched. The CDR3 is 14 amino acids. The germline V gene has CDR1 MNHEY and CDR2 SVGAGI.